Listed below are T cell receptor beta chains from one sample, sequenced in a study of cytomegalovirus exposure and HLA in healthy donors. Generated by immunoSEQ multiplex PCR, the TCRdb table keeps only in-frame clones and is missing some. The sample lists approximately 86,000 clones, 85% seen once, with about 7.2% in the top ten. What was sequenced was PBMCs. These receptors all stem from a man in his forties or fifties in good health and CMV-seropositive. Each CDR3 is given with its conserved first and last residue. D genes are given only for firm matches. Size is stated for part of the rows, as once, few or many counts, or as a class when the clone is expanded.

J	D	V	size	DNA	CDR3
TRBJ2-2	TRBD1	TRBV19	-	TGTGCCAGTAGTCCTCAGGGGGTTCTAAGCGGGGAGCTGTTTTTT	CASSPQGVLSGELFF
TRBJ2-1	TRBD2	TRBV5-1	-	TGCGCCAGCAGCTTGGGACTAGCGGGGAATAATGAGCAGTTCTTC	CASSLGLAGNNEQFF
TRBJ2-7	TRBD2	TRBV5-1	-	TGCGCCAGCAGCTTGGCCGCGGGAGCGGGAGGAGGGTACGAGCAGTACTTC	CASSLAAGAGGGYEQYF
TRBJ2-3	TRBD2	TRBV11-2	-	TGTGCCAGCAGCTCGTCAACCGGCCGATCCGGGACTAGCTCAGATACGCAGTATTTT	CASSSSTGRSGTSSDTQYF
TRBJ1-4	TRBD1	TRBV6-1	-	TGTGCCAGCAGTGAAGATGGGACAGGGGTTTTAGCTAATGAAAAACTGTTTTTT	CASSEDGTGVLANEKLFF
TRBJ2-5	TRBD2	TRBV4-2	-	TGTGCCAGCAGCCAGGGACTAGCGGGGTTTTCATCGGAGACCCAGTACTTC	CASSQGLAGFSSETQYF
TRBJ1-1	-	TRBV11-2	few	TGTGCCAGCAGCTTGGGAGGACTTAGAACTGAAGCTTTCTTT	CASSLGGLRTEAFF
TRBJ2-7	-	TRBV5-1	-	TGCGCCAGCACCATGCGGGTCTCCGGAGACGAGCAGTACTTC	CASTMRVSGDEQYF
TRBJ2-7	TRBD2	TRBV5-1	-	TGCGCCAGCAGCCCCGGGACTAGGAACGGCGAGCAGTACTTC	CASSPGTRNGEQYF
TRBJ1-4	-	TRBV11-2	few	TGTGCCAGCAGCCCAAGGGCCGGAGGAGGTAATGAAAAACTGTTTTTT	CASSPRAGGGNEKLFF
TRBJ2-3	TRBD2	TRBV7-3	-	TGTGCCAGCAGCGCCAGCGGGAGTGGAACAGATACGCAGTATTTT	CASSASGSGTDTQYF
TRBJ2-2	TRBD2	TRBV5-1	-	TGCGCCAGCAGCTTGCTAGCGGGAGTGGGAACCGGGGAGCTGTTTTTT	CASSLLAGVGTGELFF
TRBJ1-1	TRBD1	TRBV7-9	-	TGTGCCAGCAGCCGGACAGGGGGTAACACTGAAGCTTTCTTT	CASSRTGGNTEAFF
TRBJ1-1	-	TRBV6-5	-	TGTGCCAGCATTCCATCTCAGGGAGGCACTGAAGCTTTCTTT	CASIPSQGGTEAFF
TRBJ1-2	TRBD1	TRBV6-5	few	TGTGCCAGCAGTTATATAAGGACAGGGGGTAACTATGGCTACACCTTC	CASSYIRTGGNYGYTF
TRBJ1-3	-	TRBV21-1	-	TGTGCCAGCAGCAAACCATCGGACTCTTGCTCTGGAAACACCATATATTTT	CASSKPSDSCSGNTIYF
TRBJ2-3	-	TRBV27	-	TGTGCCAGCAGTTCTTTGAGGGGGACAGATACGCAGTATTTT	CASSSLRGTDTQYF
TRBJ1-4	-	TRBV7-9	-	TGTTCCAGCAGAATGGGGGGTAATGAAAAACTGTTTTTT	CSSRMGGNEKLFF
TRBJ1-2	-	TRBV6-4	-	TGTGCCAGCAGTTCGGACCGAGGAGGTGGCTACACCTTC	CASSSDRGGGYTF
TRBJ2-7	-	TRBV21-1	-	TGTGCCAGCAGCAAAACCCAGAAGTCCGAGCAGTACTTC	CASSKTQKSEQYF
TRBJ1-2	-	TRBV6-5	-	TGTGCCAGCAGTTCCTGGACAGCAGACGGCTACACCTTC	CASSSWTADGYTF
TRBJ2-3	-	TRBV29-1	-	TGCAGCGTTGTCCCAGCGACAGATACGCAGTATTTT	CSVVPATDTQYF
TRBJ2-3	-	TRBV12-5	-	TGTGCTAGTGCCCCCGAAACTAGAGGAGATACGCAGTATTTT	CASAPETRGDTQYF
TRBJ1-5	-	TRBV21-1	-	TGTGCCAGCAGCAGACACCGGGACAAGGCTTCTAATCAGCCCCAGCATTTT	CASSRHRDKASNQPQHF
TRBJ2-5	TRBD2	TRBV5-1	-	TGCGCCAGCAGCTTGTCGGGACTACGGGAAGTGGTCCAGTACTTC	CASSLSGLREVVQYF
TRBJ2-7	-	TRBV7-9	-	TGTGCCAGCAGCCGGTGGCAGGGCAGCGAGCAGTACTTC	CASSRWQGSEQYF
TRBJ2-7	-	TRBV9	-	TGTGCCAGCAGCGTACAGGGGGGCTACGAGCAGTACTTC	CASSVQGGYEQYF
TRBJ1-6	-	TRBV4-1	-	TGCGCCAGCAGCCAAGGAGGCTGGGATAATTCACCCCTCCACTTT	CASSQGGWDNSPLHF